This T cell receptor (beta chain) appears in the sequencing data of a study of blood T cell repertoires in COVID-19 (dated by TCRdb to 2020 to 2021). Background on the whole study: Samples from collaborators originated in the United States, Italy and Spain and spanned both the acute and convalescent phases of COVID-19. The prospective study material was composed of cDNA or gDNA derived from T cells, B-cell-depleted T cells, or PBMCs. Subjects who had been exposed to COVID-19, were actively infected with it, or had recovered from it provided the deeply sampled blood TCRbeta repertoires that made up the dataset. A freely available public database, intended as a resource for researchers studying the immune response to SARS-CoV-2, is where the repertoires were released. The samples were drawn from the first 160 participants of the ongoing ImmuneRACE study and from 950 to 1,500 subjects provided by 6 global collaborators. Nearly every sample came with metadata listing a de-identified subject ID, COVID-19 status, age in years and sex. Where HLA class I and class II types were available, the types were taken from metadata supplied by the sample provider, not from assay-based typing. The study at large found these results: How much clinical and demographic metadata was included differed by source and by participant, and the metadata was provided uncurated.

Participants in the prospective study were enrolled through a virtual design, were aged about 18 to 100 years, and lived in about 25 United States geographic areas. Cohort assignment in the prospective study relied on participant-reported clinical history from a screening survey and a study questionnaire. Each participant in the prospective study had whole blood, serum and a nasopharyngeal or oropharyngeal swab collected by mobile phlebotomists. Over a roughly two-month period, participants in the prospective study had the option of providing additional blood draws and questionnaires. Before DNA extraction, prospective study blood samples were shipped either frozen or at room temperature. The germline V gene provides CDR1 SNHLY and CDR2 FYNNEI. Cut back by 6 bases and 7 bases, the V and J ends lie 12 bases apart. The CDR3 covers 12 residues, taking in both the cysteine and the phenylalanine. Only the CDR3 part of the read is kept: 36 bases, read in frame from the first base.

TCRbeta CDR3 regions were amplified from genomic DNA using the immunoSEQ Assay, a bias-controlled multiplex PCR. As for the original processing: Nucleated cell counts per sample were estimated from amplification of reference gene primers within the assay. To quantify the absolute abundance of each unique TCRbeta CDR3 rearrangement, sequence reads were collapsed and filtered. Productive Simpson clonality was computed per sample as the square root of Simpson's diversity index over productive rearrangements. TCRdb took this table from immuneACCESS and kept in-frame rearrangements with V and J called. Such tables lack part of the clones; where checked against another copy, unresolved V genes explain under half of the gap, and the rest is unexplained. V, J and clone size are taken as reported in that table, and D and trimming were inferred from the DNA itself. This sample holds approximately 260,000 clones; approximately 88% were observed only once. The ten largest account for 0.95% to 1.5% of the sample.

As concerns this clone: Its antigen is currently not known. No per-base quality is available; no much larger clone lies one base away.

The V gene is TRBV2 and the J gene is TRBJ1-2; TRBD1 is a possible D gene, resting on 5 matching bases. Sequenced sample: PBMCs or T cells enriched from blood (not recorded which). The origin of this receptor is a middle-aged woman with acute COVID-19. The DNA sequence follows: TGTGCCAGCAGGAGGACATTTTTTGGCTACACCTTC. Its product reads: CASRRTFFGYTF.